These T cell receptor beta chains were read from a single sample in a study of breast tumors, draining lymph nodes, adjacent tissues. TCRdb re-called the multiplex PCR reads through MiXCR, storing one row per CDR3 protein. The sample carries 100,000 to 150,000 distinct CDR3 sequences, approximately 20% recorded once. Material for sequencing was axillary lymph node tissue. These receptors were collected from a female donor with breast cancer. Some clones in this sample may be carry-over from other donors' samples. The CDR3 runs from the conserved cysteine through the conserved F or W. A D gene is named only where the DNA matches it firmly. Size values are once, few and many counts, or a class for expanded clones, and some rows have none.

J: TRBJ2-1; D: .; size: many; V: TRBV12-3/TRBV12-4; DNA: TGTGCCAGCAGTTTACCCGGGCTTATGGCCTACAATGAGCAGTTCTTC; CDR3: CASSLPGLMAYNEQFF
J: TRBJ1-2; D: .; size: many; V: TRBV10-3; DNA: TGTGCCATCAGTGAAGGCGACTATGGCTACACCTTC; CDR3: CAISEGDYGYTF
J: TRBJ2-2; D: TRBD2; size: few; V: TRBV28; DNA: TGTGCCAGCAGTTCCCCGACCGCGGTAGCGGGAGTCATCGGGGAGCTGTTTTTT; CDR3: CASSSPTAVAGVIGELFF
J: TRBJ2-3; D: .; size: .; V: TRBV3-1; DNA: TGTGCCAGCAGCCAAGATCCCGGAGCAGATACGCAGTATTTT; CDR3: CASSQDPGADTQYF
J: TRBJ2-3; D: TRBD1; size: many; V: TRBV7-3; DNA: TGTGCCAGCAGCCCACACCGATGGGACAGGCCCACAGATACGCAGTATTTT; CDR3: CASSPHRWDRPTDTQYF
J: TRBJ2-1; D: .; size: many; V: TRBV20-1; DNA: TGCAGTGCTAGGACGGCGGGGGCCCGGCTCAATGAGCAGTTCTTC; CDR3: CSARTAGARLNEQFF
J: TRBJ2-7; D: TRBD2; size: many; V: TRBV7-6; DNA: TGTGCCAGCAGCAAACGGACTAGCGGGAGTTTCGAGCAGTACTTC; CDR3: CASSKRTSGSFEQYF
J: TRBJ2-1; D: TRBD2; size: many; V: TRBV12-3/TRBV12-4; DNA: TGTGCCAGCAGTTCCCCCCTAGCGGGAGGGCATGGTGAGCAGTTCTTC; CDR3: CASSSPLAGGHGEQFF
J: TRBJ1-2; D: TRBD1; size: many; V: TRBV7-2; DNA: TGTGCCAGCAGCCCCGGGACAGCCCTTATTAACTATGGCTACACCTTC; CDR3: CASSPGTALINYGYTF
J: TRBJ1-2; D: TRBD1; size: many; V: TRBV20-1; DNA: TGCAGTTATCTTGGACAGGGGGTGGCTAACTATGGCTACACCTTC; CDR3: CSYLGQGVANYGYTF
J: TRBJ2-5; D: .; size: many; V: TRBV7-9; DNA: TGTGCCAGCAGCTTAGTGCGGGGAACGAGGGAGACCCAGTACTTC; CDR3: CASSLVRGTRETQYF
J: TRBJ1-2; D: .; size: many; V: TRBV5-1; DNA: TGCGCCAGCAGCTTGGTTAGGTTGAAGGTGGGCGGGGATAACTATGGCTACACCTTC; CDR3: CASSLVRLKVGGDNYGYTF
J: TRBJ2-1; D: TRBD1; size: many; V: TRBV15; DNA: TGTGCCACCAGCAGAGTCGGGACAGGGAGGACCCAGTTCTTC; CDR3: CATSRVGTGRTQFF
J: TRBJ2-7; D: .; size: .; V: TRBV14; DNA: TGTGCCAGCGGCCTTAGGGGGGAGGGCCGGCCCTACGAGCAGTGCTTC; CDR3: CASGLRGEGRPYEQCF
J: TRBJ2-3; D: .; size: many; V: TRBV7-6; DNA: TGTGCCAGCAGGTCCTCCCGGGGCACAGATACGCAGTATTTT; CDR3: CASRSSRGTDTQYF
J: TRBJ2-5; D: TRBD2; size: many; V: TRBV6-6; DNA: TGTGCCAGCAGTTACATAGCGGGGGGGCCGGGAGAGACCCAGTACTTC; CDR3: CASSYIAGGPGETQYF
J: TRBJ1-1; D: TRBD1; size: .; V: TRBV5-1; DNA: TGCGCCAGCAGCGCGGACAGGGTTACGGTCAACACTGAAGCTTTCTTT; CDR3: CASSADRVTVNTEAFF
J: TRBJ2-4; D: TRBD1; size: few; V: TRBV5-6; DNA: TGTGCCAGCAGCCCCAGGGGGCGCGTTCTCATCAAAAACATTCAGTACTTC; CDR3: CASSPRGRVLIKNIQYF